Listed here are 26 T cell receptor beta chains from one sample, sequenced in a study of blood T cell repertoires in COVID-19. TCRdb's table, derived via immunoSEQ multiplex PCR, lists solely in-frame clones and lacks some. The table has a few hundred thousand clones, 88% seen once; the top ten hold around 2%. The material sequenced was PBMCs or T cells enriched from blood (not recorded which). These receptors were collected from an older woman in a cohort exposed to, infected with or recovered from COVID-19 (not recorded which).

CDR3 DNA: TGTGCCAGCAGGCCATTCCTCCGAGCCGGGGAGCTGTTTTTT. Protein sequence: CASRPFLRAGELFF. The chain joins TRBV28 to TRBJ2-2; D ambiguous. The germline V gene has CDR1 MDHEN and CDR2 SYDVKM. The CDR3 runs 14 residues. V was clipped by 6 bases and J by 6 bases, with 14 bases between them.

This rearrangement joins TRBV9 to TRBJ2-1, with TRBD2 matching 8 bases. Unmatched junction bases numbered 7, after V lost 1 base and J lost 4 bases. CDR1 is SGDLS, CDR2 YYNGEE, per germline. There are 16 residues in the CDR3. The CDR3 loop reads CASSVTSGGTYNEQFF. The CDR3 DNA is TGTGCCAGCAGCGTAACTAGCGGAGGAACGTACAATGAGCAGTTCTTC.

The chain recombines TRBV7-9 with TRBJ2-2; D unclear. The CDR3 has 15 amino acids. Trimming shortened V by 7 bases and J by 1 base, and 13 bases separated the two germline ends. Germline V lookup: CDR1 SEHNR, CDR2 FQNEAQ (reference sequence). For the CDR3, the DNA is TGTGCCAGCACCGAAGAAAGCTTGAACACCGGGGAGCTGTTTTTT. Translated, it gives CASTEESLNTGELFF.

This chain connects TRBV6-4 to TRBJ1-6; D gene unclear. The V end was cut by 4 bases, the J end by 9 bases, with 16 bases between. This CDR3 region has 15 residues. Germline V gives CDR1 MRHNA, CDR2 SNTAGT. CDR3 sequence (DNA): TGTGCCAGCAGTGTCAACTTAAGCGGGAGTTCACCCCTCCACTTT. This encodes CASSVNLSGSSPLHF.

The gene calls are TRBV5-6 and TRBJ1-6, with D uncertain. The V end lost 4 bases, the J end lost 4 bases, and 18 bases lay between the germline ends. This CDR3 spans 17 amino acids. Germline loops: CDR1 SGHDT, CDR2 YYEEEE. CDR3 in DNA: TGTGCCAGCAGCGTTGGCGGATCAGTTCCGTATAATTCACCCCTCCACTTT. This translates into CASSVGGSVPYNSPLHF. The full variable domain, rest sourced from reference TRBV5-6 and TRBJ1-6, is DAGVTQSPTHLIKTRGQQVTLRCSPKSGHDTVSWYQQALGQGPQFIFQYYEEEERQRGNFPDRFSGHQFPNYSSELNVNALLLGDSALYLCASSVGGSVPYNSPLHFGNGTRLTVT.

V and J are TRBV11-2 and TRBJ1-3; the D gene is possibly TRBD1 (5 bases). With 1 base removed from V and 0 bases from J, the gap between germline ends came to 13 bases. Germline lookup yields CDR1 SGHAT and CDR2 FQNNGV. This CDR3 region has 17 residues. CDR3 sequence reads: CASSLVGQGFSGNTIYF. CDR3 sequence (DNA): TGTGCCAGCAGCTTAGTGGGGCAGGGCTTCTCTGGAAACACCATATATTTT. Together with reference TRBV11-2 and TRBJ1-3, the CDR3 gives the full variable domain: EAGVAQSPRYKIIEKRQSVAFWCNPISGHATLYWYQQILGQGPKLLIQFQNNGVVDDSQLPKDRFSAERLKGVDSTLKIQPAKLEDSAVYLCASSLVGQGFSGNTIYFGEGSWLTVV.

The J gene is TRBJ1-5, the V gene TRBV2; D is ambiguous. Germline-derived CDR1 and CDR2 are SNHLY and FYNNEI. The germline V and J ends were trimmed by 7 bases and 3 bases, with 13 bases remaining between them. This CDR3 region has 14 residues. This chain's CDR3 is CASISGETNQPQHF. CDR3 coding DNA: TGTGCCAGCATCTCAGGTGAAACCAATCAGCCCCAGCATTTT. Full variable domain (remainder filled in from reference TRBV2 and TRBJ1-5): EPEVTQTPSHQVTQMGQEVILRCVPISNHLYFYWYRQILGQKVEFLVSFYNNEISEKSEIFDDQFSVERPDGSNFTLKIRSTKLEDSAMYFCASISGETNQPQHFGDGTRLSIL.

The chain joins TRBV30 to TRBJ1-1, with D possibly matching TRBD1 (6 bases). V lost 1 base, J lost 4 bases, and 22 bases lay in between. This CDR3 is 17 amino acids long. Germline V gene data show CDR1 as GTSNPN and CDR2 as SVGIG (reference sequence). CDR3: CAWSGVPRNRAGTEAFF. Here the CDR3 DNA reads TGTGCCTGGAGTGGGGTCCCGCGAAACAGGGCGGGCACTGAAGCTTTCTTT.

J is TRBJ2-1 and V is TRBV19; D is perhaps TRBD1 (5 bases). Germline V gene sequence: CDR1 LNHDA, CDR2 SQIVND (reference sequence). V lost 0 bases and J lost 9, with 9 bases in between. There are 13 residues in the CDR3. In DNA, the CDR3 is TGTGCCAGTAGTATAGATCTTACAGGTGAGCAGTTCTTC. Protein: CASSIDLTGEQFF. The full variable domain, its missing parts supplied by reference TRBV19 and TRBJ2-1, is DGGITQSPKYLFRKEGQNVTLSCEQNLNHDAMYWYRQDPGQGLRLIYYSQIVNDFQKGDIAEGYSVSREKKESFPLTVTSAQKNPTAFYLCASSIDLTGEQFFGPGTRLTVL.

The chain uses TRBV4-1 and TRBJ2-2; tentative D call: TRBD2 (7 bases). V was shortened by 0 bases and J by 7 bases, with 12 bases between the two germline ends. Germline V gene data show CDR1 as MGHRA and CDR2 as YSYEKL. The CDR3 has 15 residues. In DNA form, the CDR3 reads TGCGCCAGCAGCCAAGAAGAGGGGGGGCGCGGGGAGCTGTTTTTT. This sequence encodes CASSQEEGGRGELFF.

The chain is built from TRBV7-9 and TRBJ2-7, with TRBD1 identical over 8 bases. This CDR3 comprises 14 residues. CDR1 is SEHNR, CDR2 FQNEAQ, per germline (reference sequence). V trimming: 7 bases; J trimming: 1 base; junction bases outside the gene matches: 6. The CDR3 DNA reads TGTGCCAGCACCCCCCGGGACAGGTCCTACGAGCAGTACTTC. The encoded protein is CASTPRDRSYEQYF.

The chain links TRBV9 to TRBJ1-6, with D unresolved. Germline CDR1 SGDLS, CDR2 YYNGEE. Deletions cut 0 bases from V and 2 bases from J, with 12 bases between. The CDR3 is 17 amino acids. CDR3 region: CASSVGSARAYNSPLHF. The CDR3 DNA reads as TGTGCCAGCAGCGTAGGGAGTGCGCGAGCCTATAATTCACCCCTCCACTTT.

This clone was observed once. The chain employs TRBV2 and TRBJ2-1; 8 bases are a match to TRBD1. V lost 2 bases, J lost 7 bases, and 1 base stayed unmatched. Germline CDR1 SNHLY, CDR2 FYNNEI. The CDR3 length is 13 residues. This CDR3 reads CASSERTGNEQFF. For the CDR3, the DNA is TGTGCCAGCAGTGAACGGACAGGGAATGAGCAGTTCTTC.

The rearrangement uses TRBV3-1 (or the pseudogene TRBV3-2) and TRBJ2-7; 8 bases align to TRBD2. The ends lost 4 bases at V and 3 bases at J; junction bases unmatched: 11. The germline CDR1 and CDR2 sequences are LGHDT and YNNKEL (reference sequence). CDR3 length: 16 amino acids. CDR3 region: CASSLYKASGYYEQYF. The CDR3 bases are TGTGCCAGCAGCCTATACAAGGCTAGCGGGTACTACGAGCAGTACTTC.

This chain uses TRBV5-1 with TRBJ2-7, with D uncertain. The germline CDR1 and CDR2 sequences are SGHRS and YFSETQ. This CDR3 region has 9 residues. Here the CDR3 DNA reads TGCGCCAGCAGCTTGGATTTTCCAGTC. This encodes CASSLDFPV.

The chain uses TRBV18 and TRBJ1-6, with TRBD1 matching 10 bases. The V gene's germline CDR1 is KGHSH and CDR2 LQKENI. The CDR3 runs to 17 residues. V gave up 4 bases and J gave up 9 bases; unmatched junction bases: 12. CDR3 region: CASSRSGDRGQGSPLHF. CDR3 coding DNA: TGTGCCAGCTCACGTAGTGGGGACAGGGGACAAGGTTCACCCCTCCACTTT. The full variable domain, in which reference TRBV18 and TRBJ1-6 provide the parts outside the CDR3, is NAGVMQNPRHLVRRRGQEARLRCSPMKGHSHVYWYRQLPEEGLKFMVYLQKENIIDESGMPKERFSAEFPKEGPSILRIQQVVRGDSAAYFCASSRSGDRGQGSPLHFGNGTRLTVT.

The CDR3 DNA reads TGTGCCAGCAGTTGGACAGGGGGAAGGAATGAGCAGTTCTTC. Protein sequence: CASSWTGGRNEQFF. The chain links TRBV6-5 to TRBJ2-1, with 10 bases aligning to TRBD1. CDR1 MNHEY and CDR2 SVGAGI come from the germline V gene. The CDR3 runs 14 residues. Unmatched junction bases numbered 4, after V lost 4 bases and J lost 7 bases.

V is TRBV28 and J is TRBJ1-1, with TRBD1 identical over 7 bases. V was pared by 2 bases and J by 12 bases, with 6 bases of the junction left unmatched. Per germline, CDR1 MDHEN and CDR2 SYDVKM. This CDR3 region has 12 residues. CDR3 loop: CASSLVQGLTFF. DNA of the CDR3: TGTGCCAGCAGTTTAGTACAGGGGTTGACTTTCTTT.

The genes are TRBV7-3 and TRBJ2-3; 9 nucleotides align to TRBD2. The CDR3 spans 18 residues. V dropped 2 bases and J dropped 3; count of bases not matched to a gene: 12. Germline assignment: CDR1 SGHTA and CDR2 FQGTGA. The DNA of the CDR3 is TGTGCCAGCAGCTTACGGTCCGGGGGGAGCGGGAGGACAGATACGCAGTATTTT. It is translated as CASSLRSGGSGRTDTQYF.

The chain joins TRBV19 to TRBJ2-1; 11 positions match TRBD1. Germline-derived CDR1 and CDR2 are LNHDA and SQIVND (reference sequence). The V segment lost 3 bases and the J segment 6 bases; nucleotides outside the gene matches: 1. The CDR3 covers 14 residues. CDR3 protein: CASSMGQGVNEQFF. As DNA, the CDR3 is TGTGCCAGTAGTATGGGACAGGGGGTCAATGAGCAGTTCTTC.

The chain combines TRBV7-3 with TRBJ2-6, with 8 bases aligning to TRBD1. Germline-derived CDR1 and CDR2 are SGHTA and FQGTGA. V lost 6 bases and J lost 0; bases outside the gene matches: 7. The CDR3 is 17 amino acids. The CDR3, as DNA: TGTGCCAGCAGGGCAACCGGGACAGGCTCTGGGGCCAACGTCCTGACTTTC. It specifies CASRATGTGSGANVLTF.

The chain carries TRBV6-6 and TRBJ2-7; 9 bases match TRBD1. The CDR3 contains 13 residues. Germline-derived CDR1 and CDR2 are MNHNY and SVGAGI (reference sequence). V shed 6 bases and J 1 base; nucleotides not matched to a gene: 1. The DNA for the CDR3 is TGTGCCAGCAGACAGGGGGCATCCTACGAGCAGTACTTC. Translating gives CASRQGASYEQYF.

This rearrangement joins TRBV30 to TRBJ2-3; D is possibly TRBD2 (6 bases). Trimming took off 5 bases at V and 1 base at J, with 13 bases between the two ends. The CDR3 is 14 residues long. Germline V gene lookup returns CDR1 GTSNPN and CDR2 SVGIG (reference sequence). Written as DNA, the CDR3 is TGTGCCTGGGCTACACCGGGGGGCACAGATACGCAGTATTTT. As protein: CAWATPGGTDTQYF.

This clone was seen repeatedly, ten times or more. The chain has TRBV2 and TRBJ2-7; 9 bases match TRBD2. CDR1 is SNHLY, CDR2 FYNNEI, per germline. The CDR3 has 13 residues. V shed 7 bases and J 3 bases; nucleotides not matched to a gene: 4. CDR3 residues: CASILTSGYEQYF. CDR3 in DNA: TGTGCCAGCATTTTGACTAGCGGCTACGAGCAGTACTTC.

The V call is TRBV6-5, the J call TRBJ2-1; 7 nucleotides align to TRBD1. The CDR3 covers 15 residues. CDR1 MNHEY and CDR2 SVGAGI come from the germline V gene. Losses at the gene ends were 6 bases for V and 1 base for J; bases not matched to a gene: 6. CDR3 loop: CASSFDRASYNEQFF. The CDR3 DNA reads TGTGCCAGCAGCTTCGACAGGGCGTCCTACAATGAGCAGTTCTTC.

This sequence joins TRBV5-1 and TRBJ2-7; tentatively, D is TRBD1 (7 bases). Trimming took off 0 bases at V and 5 bases at J, with 12 bases between the two ends. Germline assignment: CDR1 SGHRS and CDR2 YFSETQ. CDR3 size: 14 residues. The CDR3 loop reads CASSLAGGSHEQYF. For the CDR3, the DNA is TGCGCCAGCAGCTTGGCAGGGGGGTCCCACGAGCAGTACTTC.